Each of the 11 T cell receptor beta chains below was sequenced from the same sample in a study of cytomegalovirus exposure and HLA in healthy donors. PCR employed 60 Vbeta and 13 Jbeta primers. TCRdb's copy holds only in-frame clones and misses some; the assay was immunoSEQ multiplex PCR. The sample has approximately 150,000 clones; 70% to 80% are singletons. Sequencing used PBMCs. Every receptor here comes from a man aged 45-65 years in good health and CMV-seropositive.

The rearrangement links TRBV6-1 to TRBJ2-1, with D perhaps matching TRBD2 (6 bases). CDR3 length: 14 residues. V was clipped by 1 base and J by 3 bases, with 7 bases between them. The germline gives CDR1 MNHNS, CDR2 SASEGT. The CDR3 loop reads CASSEVGGYNEQFF. The CDR3 nucleotides read TGTGCCAGCAGTGAAGTGGGGGGCTACAATGAGCAGTTCTTC.

This chain joins TRBV5-1 and TRBJ1-3; TRBD1 might be the D (6 bases). Per the germline V gene, CDR1 is SGHRS and CDR2 is YFSETQ. CDR3 size: 17 residues. V gave up 3 bases and J gave up 0 bases, with 16 bases separating them. The CDR3 DNA is TGCGCCAGCAGCTCTACCGGGACACGTAGCTCTGGAAACACCATATATTTT. Encoded protein: CASSSTGTRSSGNTIYF.

The chain joins TRBV6-1 to TRBJ2-3, with TRBD2 matching 7 bases. Germline V CDR1 and CDR2: MNHNS, SASEGT. There are 16 residues in the CDR3. V lost 2 bases, J lost 0 bases, and 5 bases stayed unmatched. The CDR3 DNA reads TGTGCCAGCAGTGAAATTGGCGGGAGTAGCACAGATACGCAGTATTTT. Residues: CASSEIGGSSTDTQYF.

The V gene is TRBV7-6, the J gene TRBJ1-4, with a possible D match to TRBD1 (5 bases). Germline V CDR1 and CDR2: SGHVS, FNYEAQ. The CDR3 contains 14 residues. V was pared by 2 bases and J by 7 bases, with 11 bases between. The CDR3 protein is CASSLSQGGEKLFF. The CDR3 DNA reads TGTGCCAGCAGCTTAAGCCAGGGAGGTGAAAAACTGTTTTTT. Full variable domain (rest looked up from reference TRBV7-6 and TRBJ1-4): GAGVSQSPRYKVTKRGQDVALRCDPISGHVSLYWYRQALGQGPEFLTYFNYEAQQDKSGLPNDRFSAERPEGSISTLTIQRTEQRDSAMYRCASSLSQGGEKLFFGSGTQLSVL.

The J gene is TRBJ2-1, the V gene TRBV27; D is possibly TRBD2 (6 bases). This CDR3 spans 15 amino acids. The germline V gene has CDR1 MNHEY and CDR2 SMNVEV (reference sequence). The germline V and J ends were trimmed by 3 bases and 0 bases, with 9 bases remaining between them. The CDR3 DNA reads as TGTGCCAGCAGTTTTATAGCGGACTCCTACAATGAGCAGTTCTTC. As protein: CASSFIADSYNEQFF.

This sequence joins TRBV28 and TRBJ2-1; 12 bases map to TRBD2. V shed 6 bases, J shed 8 bases, and the junction held 5 bases outside the gene matches. The germline V gene has CDR1 MDHEN and CDR2 SYDVKM. The CDR3 is 14 amino acids. CDR3 coding DNA: TGTGCCAGCAGCGGGACTAGCGGGTGGTATGAGCAGTTCTTC. As protein: CASSGTSGWYEQFF.

This clone was detected only a few times. V usage is TRBV6-1 and J usage is TRBJ2-3; 11 positions match TRBD1. Germline V gene sequence: CDR1 MNHNS, CDR2 SASEGT. The trim removed 6 bases at V and 4 bases at J, leaving 3 bases unmatched. The CDR3 consists of 14 residues. The CDR3 nucleotides are TGTGCCAGCAGGGACAGGGGGCGCTCAGATACGCAGTATTTT. This sequence encodes CASRDRGRSDTQYF.

This chain joins TRBV18 and TRBJ2-5, with TRBD2 as a possible D gene (5 bases). This CDR3 comprises 19 residues. CDR1 and CDR2 from the germline V gene are KGHSH and LQKENI. Trimming took off 0 bases at V and 2 bases at J, with 22 bases between the two ends. The CDR3 is CASSPPLTSSRTLQETQYF. The DNA for the CDR3 is TGTGCCAGCTCACCACCGCTTACGTCTTCCCGGACTTTACAAGAGACCCAGTACTTC.

The V and J genes are TRBV28 and TRBJ2-5; TRBD1 matches 10 bases. The CDR3 has 15 amino acids. V lost 3 bases and J lost 9; bases outside the gene matches: 10. The germline gives CDR1 MDHEN, CDR2 SYDVKM. DNA for the CDR3: TGTGCCAGCAGTTTGTACGGGACAGGGGATCAGGCCCAGTACTTC. Its translation: CASSLYGTGDQAQYF.

The chain recombines TRBV5-1 with TRBJ1-1; TRBD1 is a possible D gene (5 bases). The CDR3 runs 13 residues. Deletions cut 0 bases from V and 8 bases from J, with 11 bases between. Per germline, CDR1 SGHRS and CDR2 YFSETQ. The CDR3 loop reads CASSLGDSSEAFF. CDR3 nucleotide sequence: TGCGCCAGCAGCTTGGGAGACAGCTCAGAAGCTTTCTTT.

The chain combines TRBV4-2 with TRBJ2-7, with TRBD2 matching 8 bases. Trimming at V came to 2 bases and at J to 6 bases, leaving 9 bases not matched to a gene. Germline V gene data show CDR1 as LGHNA and CDR2 as YNFKEQ. The CDR3 covers 15 residues. The CDR3 DNA reads TGTGCCAGCAGCCAATCCACCGGGACTAGAGGCGAGCAGTACTTC. It codes for CASSQSTGTRGEQYF.